Following are 8 T cell receptor beta chains from one sample sequenced in a study of shared clonotypes between healthy human individuals. Clones were read by immunoSEQ multiplex PCR, and TCRdb kept only the in-frame ones, dropping some. The data show about 1.5 million clones, roughly 98% seen once. The material sequenced was naive CD4+ T cells sorted from blood. Subset defined: CD45RA+ positively selected. Receptors were obtained from a man under 40 in good health.

The V gene is TRBV5-4, the J gene TRBJ2-3; 7 bases fit TRBD2. This CDR3 comprises 16 residues. Germline V gene data show CDR1 as SGHNT and CDR2 as YYREEE (reference sequence). The J segment lost 3 bases and the V segment lost 6 bases, leaving 13 bases of the junction unmatched. The CDR3 sequence: CASTIGAGGGTDTQYF. The DNA of the CDR3 is TGTGCCAGCACCATTGGGGCCGGGGGAGGGACAGATACGCAGTATTTT.

The chain uses TRBV7-6 and TRBJ2-7; D may be TRBD2 (5 bases). The V gene's germline CDR1 is SGHVS and CDR2 FNYEAQ. The CDR3 runs 22 residues. V dropped 5 bases and J dropped 3 bases, with 38 bases sitting between them. The CDR3 sequence: CASSPVGWASNRVSGYRYEQYF. DNA of the CDR3: TGTGCCAGCAGCCCGGTCGGGTGGGCGTCAAACCGCGTCTCGGGGTATCGCTACGAGCAGTACTTC.

The chain joins TRBV28 to TRBJ2-3; no clear D. V dropped 3 bases and J dropped 3 bases, with 28 bases sitting between them. The CDR3 is 20 residues long. The germline gives CDR1 MDHEN, CDR2 SYDVKM. CDR3 nucleotides: TGTGCCAGCAGTTTCCAGTTTAGGTTGACCCGGGCTCCCATGACAGATACGCAGTATTTT. It specifies CASSFQFRLTRAPMTDTQYF. Complete variable domain (other parts from reference TRBV28 and TRBJ2-3): DVKVTQSSRYLVKRTGEKVFLECVQDMDHENMFWYRQDPGLGLRLIYFSYDVKMKEKGDIPEGYSVSREKKERFSLILESASTNQTSMYLCASSFQFRLTRAPMTDTQYFGPGTRLTVL.

The rearrangement links TRBV28 to TRBJ2-1; 10 bases align to TRBD2. The CDR3 runs to 13 residues. V lost 6 bases and J lost 8; bases outside the gene matches: 4. Germline V gene sequence: CDR1 MDHEN, CDR2 SYDVKM. DNA for the CDR3: TGTGCCAGCAGCCCCAGCGGGAGGGATGAGCAGTTCTTC. Encoded protein: CASSPSGRDEQFF. The full variable domain, rest sourced from reference TRBV28 and TRBJ2-1, is DVKVTQSSRYLVKRTGEKVFLECVQDMDHENMFWYRQDPGLGLRLIYFSYDVKMKEKGDIPEGYSVSREKKERFSLILESASTNQTSMYLCASSPSGRDEQFFGPGTRLTVL.

The chain recombines TRBV5-1 with TRBJ2-5; D is unclear. V lost 3 bases and J 7 bases, leaving 19 bases between the germline ends. The CDR3 runs to 15 residues. Germline assignment: CDR1 SGHRS and CDR2 YFSETQ. The CDR3 here is CASSSSLLPESTQYF. For the CDR3, the DNA is TGCGCCAGCAGCTCCTCTCTTCTTCCTGAATCGACCCAGTACTTC.

J is TRBJ2-3 and V is TRBV7-9; 7 bases fit TRBD2. The V gene end was trimmed by 6 bases and the J gene end by 1 base; junction bases not matched to a gene: 7. CDR3 length: 15 residues. The germline V gene has CDR1 SEHNR and CDR2 FQNEAQ (reference sequence). This CDR3 reads CASRRSGTGTDTQYF. The CDR3 nucleotides are TGTGCCAGCAGAAGAAGCGGGACTGGCACAGATACGCAGTATTTT.

The chain has TRBV6-5 and TRBJ1-5; D not resolved. V was clipped by 2 bases and J by 0 bases, with 5 bases between them. Germline V gene data show CDR1 as MNHEY and CDR2 as SVGAGI. The CDR3 loop spans 14 amino acids. CDR3 nucleotides: TGTGCCAGCAGTTACGCGGCTAGCAATCAGCCCCAGCATTTT. This sequence encodes CASSYAASNQPQHF.

V and J are TRBV5-5 and TRBJ2-7; 9 nucleotides line up with TRBD2. This CDR3 comprises 15 residues. Trimming took 5 bases from V and 2 from J; bases not matched to a gene: 8. The germline V gene has CDR1 SGHKS and CDR2 YYEKEE (reference sequence). DNA of the CDR3: TGTGCCAGCAGGCCCCCCCTAGCGGGACCCTACGAGCAGTACTTC. As protein: CASRPPLAGPYEQYF.